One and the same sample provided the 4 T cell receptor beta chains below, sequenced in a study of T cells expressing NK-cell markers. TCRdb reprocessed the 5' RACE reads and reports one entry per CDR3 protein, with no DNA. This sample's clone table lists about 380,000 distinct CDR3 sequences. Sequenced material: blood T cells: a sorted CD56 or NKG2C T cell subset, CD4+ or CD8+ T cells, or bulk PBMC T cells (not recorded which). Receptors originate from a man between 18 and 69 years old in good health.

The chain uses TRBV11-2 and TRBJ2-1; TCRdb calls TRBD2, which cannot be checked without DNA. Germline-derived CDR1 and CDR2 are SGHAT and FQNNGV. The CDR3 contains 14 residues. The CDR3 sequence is CASSLVAKNNEQFF.

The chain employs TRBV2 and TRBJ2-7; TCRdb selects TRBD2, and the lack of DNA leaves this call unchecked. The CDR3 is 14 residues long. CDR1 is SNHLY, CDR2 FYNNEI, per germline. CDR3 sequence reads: CASSPLGPNYEQYF.

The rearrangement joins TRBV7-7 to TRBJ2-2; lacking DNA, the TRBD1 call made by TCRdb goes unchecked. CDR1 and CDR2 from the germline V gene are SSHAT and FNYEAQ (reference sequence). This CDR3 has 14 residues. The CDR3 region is CASGDRGDTGELFF.

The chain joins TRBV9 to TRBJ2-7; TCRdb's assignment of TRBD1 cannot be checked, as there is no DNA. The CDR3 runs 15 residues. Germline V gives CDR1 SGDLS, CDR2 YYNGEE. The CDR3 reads CASSVGPTPVSEQYF.